Shown below are 3 T cell receptor beta chains from a single sample sequenced in a study of graft-versus-host responses after intestinal transplantation. For these receptors, no antigen is known. The method was immunoSEQ multiplex PCR; TCRdb's version includes in-frame clones alone and lacks a portion of them. The sample has about 59,000 clones; around 92% are singletons. The sequencing here drew on unstimulated CD4+ T cells sorted from spleen or lymph node cells, taken before transplant. Receptors originate from a human donor who was the organ donor for an intestinal transplant.

This clone was detected only once. The J gene is TRBJ2-3, the V gene TRBV7-2; D is unresolved. Germline V gene data show CDR1 as SGHTA and CDR2 as FQGNSA. V was shortened by 4 bases and J by 4 bases, with 6 bases between the two germline ends. CDR3 length: 12 residues. CDR3 region: CASSSGPDTQYF. In DNA, the CDR3 is TGTGCCAGCAGCTCTGGCCCAGATACGCAGTATTTT.

This CDR3 is CASSLSTGLQQETQYF. Written as DNA, the CDR3 is TGTGCCAGCAGCTTGAGTACAGGCCTACAGCAAGAGACCCAGTACTTC. V gene TRBV5-5 combines with J gene TRBJ2-5; D may be TRBD1 (5 bases). The CDR3 has 16 residues. CDR1 SGHKS and CDR2 YYEKEE come from the germline V gene (reference sequence). V gave up 1 base and J gave up 2 bases, with 15 bases separating them.

The V and J genes are TRBV7-9 and TRBJ2-2; weak D call: TRBD1 (5 bases). Deletions cut 5 bases from V and 5 bases from J, with 9 bases between. The CDR3 runs 13 residues. Germline lookup yields CDR1 SEHNR and CDR2 FQNEAQ (reference sequence). The DNA of the CDR3 is TGTGCCAGCAGCCCCCAGGGAACCGGGGAGCTGTTTTTT. Translation gives CASSPQGTGELFF. The full variable domain, in which reference TRBV7-9 and TRBJ2-2 provide the parts outside the CDR3, is DTGVSQNPRHKITKRGQNVTFRCDPISEHNRLYWYRQTLGQGPEFLTYFQNEAQLEKSRLLSDRFSAERPKGSFSTLEIQRTEQGDSAMYLCASSPQGTGELFFGEGSRLTVL.